This TCR beta chain originates from a study of blood T cells in healthy people across ages. General study results and limits: Conclusively comparing naive with antigen-experienced cells was impossible with unsorted PBMCs.

Germline-derived CDR1 and CDR2 are SGHAT and FQNNGV. Trimming shortened V by 7 bases and J by 0 bases, and 10 bases separated the two germline ends. This CDR3 is built from 15 residues. In this sample, this clonotype turned up a few times. What it binds is not known. A sample-barcoded 5' primer and a J-beta primer mix were used in a second PCR of roughly 6 to 12 cycles. TCRdb ran MiXCR on the 5' RACE reads and lists one entry per CDR3 protein. The data hold under 1 million distinct CDR3 sequences, with approximately 48% observed a single time. Source material: blood. The TCR comes from a man in his fifties or sixties in good health. The chain uses TRBV11-2 and TRBJ2-6; the D is unclear. The DNA for the CDR3 is TGTGCCAGCACCCCTTGGCCCTCTGGGGCCAACGTCCTGACTTTC. Translation: CASTPWPSGANVLTF.